The rows below give T cell receptor beta chains drawn from one sample of a study of shared clonotypes between healthy human individuals. TCRdb's table, derived via immunoSEQ multiplex PCR, lists solely in-frame clones and lacks some. The table records about 330,000 clones, roughly 91% of them present only once. Sequences were obtained from memory CD8+ T cells sorted from blood. The receptors were sampled from a man aged 18 to 30 in good health. The conserved cysteine and the conserved F or W are not part of the CDR3 here.

j_call: TRBJ1-4; cdr3_length: 13; v_call: TRBV5-1; cdr3_aa: ASTLGDRGHEKLF
j_call: TRBJ2-2; cdr3_length: 13; v_call: TRBV6-5; cdr3_aa: ASSPGTGGTGELF
j_call: TRBJ2-7; cdr3_length: 14; v_call: TRBV4-3; cdr3_aa: ASSQDLASGGYEQY
j_call: TRBJ2-5; cdr3_length: 11; v_call: TRBV25-1; cdr3_aa: ASSETDQETQY
j_call: TRBJ1-1; cdr3_length: 13; v_call: TRBV6-6; cdr3_aa: ASSSPRDRNTEAF
j_call: TRBJ1-1; cdr3_length: 13; v_call: TRBV5-6; cdr3_aa: ASSLHTRGGTEAF
j_call: TRBJ2-7; cdr3_length: 11; v_call: TRBV4-1; cdr3_aa: ASSPTLGVEQY
j_call: TRBJ1-5; cdr3_length: 13; v_call: TRBV25-1; cdr3_aa: ASSELGTGSQPQH
j_call: TRBJ1-6; cdr3_length: 13; v_call: TRBV25-1; cdr3_aa: ASSAQGPNNSPLH
j_call: TRBJ1-5; cdr3_length: 13; v_call: TRBV11-2; cdr3_aa: ASSLSGGGNQPQH
j_call: TRBJ2-7; cdr3_length: 15; v_call: TRBV5-6; cdr3_aa: ASSSYRQGPNPYEQY
j_call: TRBJ2-2; cdr3_length: 11; v_call: TRBV6-6; cdr3_aa: ASRLHGTGELF
j_call: TRBJ2-7; cdr3_length: 10; v_call: TRBV5-1; cdr3_aa: ASSLVGDEQY
j_call: TRBJ2-7; cdr3_length: 12; v_call: TRBV18; cdr3_aa: ASSPLGSSYEQY
j_call: TRBJ1-5; cdr3_length: 12; v_call: TRBV28; cdr3_aa: ASSAVGDNQPQH
j_call: TRBJ2-7; cdr3_length: 14; v_call: TRBV11-3; cdr3_aa: ASSLDLDLRTYEQY
j_call: TRBJ2-7; cdr3_length: 19; v_call: TRBV9; cdr3_aa: ASSVSPTPPGLAGARDEQY
j_call: TRBJ2-7; cdr3_length: 13; v_call: TRBV5-6; cdr3_aa: ASSLAPWGSYEQY
j_call: TRBJ1-2; cdr3_length: 11; v_call: TRBV6-5; cdr3_aa: ASSPGQGFGYT
j_call: TRBJ2-1; cdr3_length: 13; v_call: TRBV6-6; cdr3_aa: ASRNFGTGDNEQF
j_call: TRBJ2-7; cdr3_length: 12; v_call: TRBV11-2; cdr3_aa: ASSSSNTGYEQY
j_call: TRBJ2-7; cdr3_length: 12; v_call: TRBV27; cdr3_aa: ASSLAGPSYEQY
j_call: TRBJ2-6; cdr3_length: 15; v_call: TRBV18; cdr3_aa: ASSPPYTPPGANVLT
j_call: TRBJ1-4; cdr3_length: 14; v_call: TRBV5-1; cdr3_aa: ASSPNLRNVNEKLF
j_call: TRBJ1-5; cdr3_length: 11; v_call: TRBV30; cdr3_aa: AWSVEGNQPQH
j_call: TRBJ2-1; cdr3_length: 11; v_call: TRBV11-2; cdr3_aa: ASSGLGYNEQF
j_call: TRBJ2-5; cdr3_length: 15; v_call: TRBV10-3; cdr3_aa: AISQSDIKGIWETQY
j_call: TRBJ1-2; cdr3_length: 13; v_call: TRBV28; cdr3_aa: ASSPTGSKDYGYT
j_call: TRBJ1-1; cdr3_length: 13; v_call: TRBV4-3; cdr3_aa: ASSQGFVSNTEAF
j_call: TRBJ1-6; cdr3_length: 13; v_call: TRBV9; cdr3_aa: ASSVGGNPNSPLH
j_call: TRBJ2-3; cdr3_length: 10; v_call: TRBV30; cdr3_aa: AWSVNADTQY
j_call: TRBJ2-3; cdr3_length: 15; v_call: TRBV27; cdr3_aa: ASSLGTSGIPTDTQY
j_call: TRBJ2-2; cdr3_length: 16; v_call: TRBV9; cdr3_aa: ASSVEPSGGLTGGELF
j_call: TRBJ2-7; cdr3_length: 11; v_call: TRBV6-5; cdr3_aa: ASRSLFSYEQY
j_call: TRBJ2-1; cdr3_length: 16; v_call: TRBV10-2; cdr3_aa: ASLAGWLARLNFNEQF
j_call: TRBJ2-3; cdr3_length: 14; v_call: TRBV7-8; cdr3_aa: ASSSFTGGATDTQY
j_call: TRBJ2-2; cdr3_length: 13; v_call: TRBV5-1; cdr3_aa: ASSFRTGYSGELF
j_call: TRBJ1-2; cdr3_length: 10; v_call: TRBV2; cdr3_aa: AGNRGSYGYT